This T cell receptor (beta chain) was sequenced during a study of T-cell reconstitution after alpha-beta-depleted transplantation in children (dated by TCRdb to 2016 to 2018). About the study as a whole: The study quantitatively tracked T-cell immune reconstitution after TCRalphabeta/CD19-depleted allogeneic hematopoietic cell transplantation in children using TCR repertoire profiling.

Libraries were prepared through PCR. The listed sequencing device is Illumina HiSeq 2500. TCR library preparation used molecular barcoding, with unique molecular identifiers applied to normalize quantification of the TCRbeta repertoire. TCRdb applied fastp at Q25 and MiXCR to the public reads, then kept only in-frame beta chains. Every distinct CDR3 protein forms one entry, paired with its most common genes and DNA. Here the sample has about 580,000 distinct CDR3 sequences; 23% occur a single time. 11% to 15% of the sample is held by the ten biggest clonotypes. The treatment or condition label of this sample denotes: allogeneic hematopoietic cell transplantation with graft depleted of TCRalphabeta T cells and CD19 B cells. TCRalphabeta/CD19-depleted allogeneic hematopoietic cell grafts were given to the transplant recipients, all of whom were children. This clonotype was observed a single time. The antigen this receptor binds is unknown. The sample holds no much larger clone one base away, and base qualities are not on file. Evidence from one read is weak.

The investigation overall reported the following: The frequencies of hyperexpanded clones fell over the following months, and after one year, T-cell counts and TCRbeta diversity were mostly attributed to newly produced T cells. The apparently early recovery of alphabetaT-cell counts about two months after transplant reportedly depended on only several hundred rapidly expanded clones that came from non-depleted graft cells. In some patients, high TCRbeta diversity at day 60 was attributed to recipient T cells and intrathymic progenitors that had survived conditioning.

CDR1 and CDR2 were assigned from the germline V gene as MGHRA and YSYEKL. V lost 3 bases and J lost 1 base; the stretch between them is 12 bases long. The cysteine opens and the phenylalanine closes a CDR3 of 15 amino acids. The only DNA kept is the CDR3, 45 bases in frame from the first base. The sample was PBMCs, mostly from graft donor cells, taken 360 days after TCRalphabeta/CD19-depleted stem cell transplant. This sequence was found in a boy in the first two years of life who had a stem cell transplant for acute myeloid leukemia, so the T cells may come from the graft donor. In this chain, TRBV4-1 is recombined with TRBJ2-5; tentative D gene TRBD2, with 6 bases matching. The DNA sequence is as follows: TGCGCCAGCAGCCAGGCTCCGGGACTCCAAGAGACCCAGTACTTC. It translates to CASSQAPGLQETQYF.